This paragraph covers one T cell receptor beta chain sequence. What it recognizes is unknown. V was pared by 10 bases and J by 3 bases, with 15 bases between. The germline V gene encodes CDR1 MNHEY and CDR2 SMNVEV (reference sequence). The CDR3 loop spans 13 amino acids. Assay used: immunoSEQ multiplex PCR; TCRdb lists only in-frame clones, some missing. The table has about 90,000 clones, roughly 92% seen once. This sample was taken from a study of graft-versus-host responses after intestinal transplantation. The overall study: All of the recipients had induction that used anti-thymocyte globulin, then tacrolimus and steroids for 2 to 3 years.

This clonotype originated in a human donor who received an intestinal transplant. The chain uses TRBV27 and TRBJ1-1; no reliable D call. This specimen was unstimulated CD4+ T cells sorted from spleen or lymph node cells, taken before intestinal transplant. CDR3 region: CATWLRADTEAFF. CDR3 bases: TGTGCCACCTGGCTAAGGGCTGACACTGAAGCTTTCTTT.